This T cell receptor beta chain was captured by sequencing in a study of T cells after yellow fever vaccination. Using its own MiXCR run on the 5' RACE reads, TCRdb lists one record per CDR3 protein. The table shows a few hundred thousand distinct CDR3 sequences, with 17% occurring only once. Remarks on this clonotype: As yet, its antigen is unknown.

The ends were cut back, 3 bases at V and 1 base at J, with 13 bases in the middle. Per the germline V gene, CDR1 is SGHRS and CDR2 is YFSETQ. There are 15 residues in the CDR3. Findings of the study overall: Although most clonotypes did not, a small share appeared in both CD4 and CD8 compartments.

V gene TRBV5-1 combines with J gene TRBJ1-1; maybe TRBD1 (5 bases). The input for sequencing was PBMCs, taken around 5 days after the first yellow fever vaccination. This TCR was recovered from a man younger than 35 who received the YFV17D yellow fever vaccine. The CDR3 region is CASSSGPQGNTEAFF. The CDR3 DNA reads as TGCGCCAGCAGCTCCGGACCTCAGGGGAACACTGAAGCTTTCTTT.